The 20 T cell receptor beta chains presented below share a single source sample, sequenced in a study of Ad26.COV2.S vaccination and SARS-CoV-2 variants. TCRdb's copy holds only in-frame clones and misses some; the assay was immunoSEQ multiplex PCR. The sample contains 350,000 to 450,000 clones, roughly four fifths of which appear only once. Noted treatment: roughly 19 received Ad26.COV2.S at low or high dose, single or two shots; roughly 5 received placebo; per-sample allocation not given. The samples date from day 63 after the first vaccine or placebo injection. The sample in question was peripheral blood, obtained in a trial of Ad26.COV2.S vaccine versus placebo. Every receptor here comes from a person aged 18 to 59 who received the Ad26.COV2.S COVID-19 vaccine or a placebo.

This chain links TRBV7-9 with TRBJ2-7; 10 bases align to TRBD1. V dropped 5 bases and J dropped 6; count of bases not matched to a gene: 10. This CDR3 has 15 amino acids. Germline assignment: CDR1 SEHNR and CDR2 FQNEAQ (reference sequence). CDR3 nucleotide sequence: TGTGCCAGCAGCCACTGGACAGGGGGTCTTGGCGAGCAGTACTTC. It specifies CASSHWTGGLGEQYF.

This chain joins TRBV7-2 and TRBJ1-1; D is unclear. Germline lookup yields CDR1 SGHTA and CDR2 FQGNSA. The CDR3 spans 14 residues. V was pared by 1 base and J by 0 bases, with 6 bases between. DNA for the CDR3: TGTGCCAGCAGCTTAGTACGGATGAACACTGAAGCTTTCTTT. It is translated as CASSLVRMNTEAFF. The full variable domain, its missing parts supplied by reference TRBV7-2 and TRBJ1-1, is GAGVSQSPSNKVTEKGKDVELRCDPISGHTALYWYRQSLGQGLEFLIYFQGNSAPDKSGLPSDRFSAERTGGSVSTLTIQRTQQEDSAVYLCASSLVRMNTEAFFGQGTRLTVV.

V gene TRBV19 combines with J gene TRBJ2-1, with 14 bases identical to TRBD2. J gave up 6 bases and V 4 bases, and 5 bases lay outside the gene matches. CDR3 length equals 16 residues. Germline V gene data show CDR1 as LNHDA and CDR2 as SQIVND (reference sequence). The CDR3 loop reads CASSTTGLAGVNEQFF. The DNA for the CDR3 is TGTGCCAGTAGTACCACGGGACTAGCGGGAGTCAATGAGCAGTTCTTC.

V gene TRBV11-2 combines with J gene TRBJ2-5; 7 bases map to TRBD1. Trimming removed 6 bases from V and 4 bases from J; junction bases left unmatched: 11. Germline V CDR1 and CDR2: SGHAT, FQNNGV. This CDR3 contains 15 residues. CDR3 region: CASRGRSRGPETQYF. The CDR3 region has the DNA TGTGCCAGCAGGGGCCGTTCTAGGGGGCCAGAGACCCAGTACTTC.

This chain links TRBV9 with TRBJ2-7; D is perhaps TRBD1 (5 bases). CDR1 is SGDLS, CDR2 YYNGEE, per germline. V shed 4 bases and J shed 5 bases, with 10 bases lying between them. CDR3 length equals 12 residues. CDR3 region: CASSRGGDEQYF. The CDR3 DNA sequence: TGTGCCAGCAGCAGGGGTGGGGACGAGCAGTACTTC.

J is TRBJ2-7 and V is TRBV19; D gene unclear. Germline assignment: CDR1 LNHDA and CDR2 SQIVND (reference sequence). The CDR3 runs to 13 residues. V was clipped by 2 bases and J by 6 bases, with 11 bases between them. The CDR3 nucleotides read TGTGCCAGTAGTATAAATCCCAGGAGCGAGCAGTACTTC. Encoded protein: CASSINPRSEQYF.

The chain uses TRBV14 and TRBJ1-1, with a weak D call TRBD1 (5 bases). Looked up from germline, CDR1 is SGHDN and CDR2 is FVKESK. Trimming left V 4 bases short and J 4 bases short, with 10 bases between. The CDR3 length is 13 residues. CDR3 sequence reads: CASSRGLFTEAFF. The CDR3 nucleotides read TGTGCCAGCAGCCGGGGACTCTTCACTGAAGCTTTCTTT. The variable domain in full, with the rest retrieved from reference TRBV14 and TRBJ1-1, is EAGVTQFPSHSVIEKGQTVTLRCDPISGHDNLYWYRRVMGKEIKFLLHFVKESKQDESGMPNNRFLAERTGGTYSTLKVQPAELEDSGVYFCASSRGLFTEAFFGQGTRLTVV.

V gene TRBV5-4 combines with J gene TRBJ1-3; no firm D call. This CDR3 is 15 amino acids long. Germline V gene lookup returns CDR1 SGHNT and CDR2 YYREEE (reference sequence). V gave up 0 bases and J gave up 0 bases, with 7 bases separating them. The CDR3 loop is CASSLVGSSGNTIYF. The CDR3 DNA is TGTGCCAGCAGCTTGGTAGGTTCCTCTGGAAACACCATATATTTT.

The gene calls are TRBV9 and TRBJ1-3; D possibly corresponds to TRBD1 (5 bases). Germline CDR1 SGDLS, CDR2 YYNGEE. V was clipped by 0 bases and J by 6 bases, with 10 bases between them. The CDR3 spans 14 residues. CDR3 nucleotides: TGTGCCAGCAGCGTAGAGGGACTTCCAAACACCATATATTTT. This gives the protein CASSVEGLPNTIYF.

The chain combines TRBV27 with TRBJ1-1, with TRBD1 identical over 7 bases. Germline V CDR1 and CDR2: MNHEY, SMNVEV (reference sequence). This CDR3 contains 14 residues. Trimming took 8 bases from V and 1 from J; bases not matched to a gene: 7. The CDR3 DNA reads TGTGCCAGCTTGGGGTGGGACAGGAACACTGAAGCTTTCTTT. Translated: CASLGWDRNTEAFF.

The chain carries TRBV6-5 and TRBJ1-5, with D unclear. Between the trimmed V and J ends, which lost 2 bases and 1 base, there was a span of 9 bases. Germline V CDR1 and CDR2: MNHEY, SVGAGI. The CDR3 runs to 15 residues. CDR3 bases: TGTGCCAGCAGTTACGACGCAGCCAGCAATCAGCCCCAGCATTTT. This codes for CASSYDAASNQPQHF.

This chain links TRBV5-6 with TRBJ2-7; D is possibly TRBD1 (6 bases). Germline assignment: CDR1 SGHDT and CDR2 YYEEEE. The CDR3 runs to 15 residues. The V end lost 2 bases, the J end lost 0 bases, and 12 bases lay between the germline ends. The CDR3 coding sequence is TGTGCCAGCAGCTTCTGGGGGCCCAGCTCCTACGAGCAGTACTTC. Translating gives CASSFWGPSSYEQYF. Using reference TRBV5-6 and TRBJ2-7 for the parts outside the CDR3, the full variable domain is DAGVTQSPTHLIKTRGQQVTLRCSPKSGHDTVSWYQQALGQGPQFIFQYYEEEERQRGNFPDRFSGHQFPNYSSELNVNALLLGDSALYLCASSFWGPSSYEQYFGPGTRLTVT.

DNA for the CDR3: TGTGCCAGCAGGGGACGATCGAACACCGGGGAGCTGTTTTTT. Amino acids: CASRGRSNTGELFF. The chain combines TRBV6-6 with TRBJ2-2, with D perhaps assigned TRBD1 or TRBD2 (5 bases each). This CDR3 is built from 14 residues. Trimming stripped 6 bases from V and 0 bases from J, with 8 bases between. CDR1 is MNHNY and CDR2 is SVGAGI in the germline V gene (reference sequence).

The V gene is TRBV21-1, the J gene TRBJ2-7. TRBV21-1 is marked as a pseudogene. This CDR3 contains 14 residues. CDR3 DNA: TGTGCCAGCAGCCCCCGCGATAGGGATGTCGAGCAGTACTTC. Protein: CASSPRDRDVEQYF.

This clone was counted a few times. Other nucleotide sequences in the sample specify the same CDR3. The chain is built from TRBV5-1 and TRBJ1-3; D is undetermined. The V gene's germline CDR1 is SGHRS and CDR2 YFSETQ. V was shortened by 8 bases and J by 0 bases, with 15 bases between the two germline ends. The CDR3 spans 15 residues. The CDR3 reads CASSLDGSSGNTIYF. The DNA of the CDR3 is TGCGCCAGTTCGTTGGACGGGAGCTCTGGAAACACCATATATTTT.

This clone was observed a handful of times. This specimen includes other DNA sequences encoding the same CDR3. The chain uses TRBV15 and TRBJ2-5; TRBD1 or TRBD2 may be the D gene (6 bases each). There are 16 residues in the CDR3. Trimming removed 1 base from V and 0 bases from J, with 12 bases in between. Germline lookup yields CDR1 LNHNV and CDR2 YYDKDF (reference sequence). The CDR3 DNA reads as TGTGCCACCAGCAGAGGGCGAGGGGGGTACCAAGAGACCCAGTACTTC. Translating gives CATSRGRGGYQETQYF.

The chain has TRBV6-5 and TRBJ1-2; TRBD1 might be the D (6 bases). The CDR3 contains 16 residues. Germline V gene data show CDR1 as MNHEY and CDR2 as SVGAGI. V was cut by 2 bases and J by 6 bases, with 19 bases left in between. CDR3: CASSYARTAPQNGYTF. Written as DNA, the CDR3 is TGTGCCAGCAGTTACGCCAGGACAGCCCCGCAAAATGGCTACACCTTC.

This chain uses TRBV5-6 with TRBJ1-2; no definite D call. Germline V gives CDR1 SGHDT, CDR2 YYEEEE. This CDR3 contains 17 residues. Trimming took 0 bases from V and 8 from J, leaving 23 bases between them. The CDR3 sequence: CASSLEGGWAGTMGYTF. CDR3 in DNA: TGTGCCAGCAGCTTGGAAGGAGGTTGGGCAGGAACAATGGGCTACACCTTC.

A few counts support this clone. The gene calls are TRBV11-2 and TRBJ2-1, with D perhaps given as TRBD1 or TRBD2 (5 bases each). Trimming took 2 bases from V and 4 from J, leaving 15 bases between them. The CDR3 extends over 16 amino acids. The germline V gene encodes CDR1 SGHAT and CDR2 FQNNGV. The CDR3 DNA reads as TGTGCCAGCAGCTTAAAGGCAGTGGGGGTTTACAATGAGCAGTTCTTC. Protein: CASSLKAVGVYNEQFF.

The genes are TRBV30 and TRBJ1-5, with D tentatively TRBD1 (5 bases). Germline CDR1 and CDR2: GTSNPN and SVGIG (reference sequence). The ends were cut back, 2 bases at V and 0 bases at J, with 11 bases in the middle. The CDR3 runs to 15 residues. CDR3 loop: CAWSIGDYSNQPQHF. In DNA form, the CDR3 reads TGTGCCTGGAGTATAGGGGATTATAGCAATCAGCCCCAGCATTTT.